The next 27 T cell receptor beta chains were all read from a single sample in a study of blood T cell repertoires in COVID-19. Repertoires were generated with immunoSEQ multiplex PCR, while TCRdb's copy carries only in-frame clones and drops some. The sample has some 250,000 clones, approximately 90% seen once. The source material was PBMCs or T cells enriched from blood (not recorded which). Every receptor here comes from a man aged 35 to 55 who had recovered from COVID-19.

On this clone itself: An end of the junction does not agree with germline; a read error may underlie this. The chain combines TRBV7-6 with TRBJ1-3; D ambiguous. The CDR3 runs to 15 residues. Germline values: CDR1 SGHVS, CDR2 FNYEAQ. The CDR3 DNA sequence: TGTGCCAGCAGTTTAGGACGGGGCTCTGGAAACACCATATATTTT. It specifies CASSLGRGSGNTIYF. The complete variable domain, with remaining parts taken from reference TRBV7-6 and TRBJ1-3, reads GAGVSQSPRYKVTKRGQDVALRCDPISGHVSLYWYRQALGQGPEFLTYFNYEAQQDKSGLPNDRFSAERPEGSISTLTIQRTEQRDSAMYRCASSLGRGSGNTIYFGEGSWLTVV.

The gene calls are TRBV19 and TRBJ1-2; D gene uncertain. Germline V CDR1 and CDR2: LNHDA, SQIVND (reference sequence). V was cut by 6 bases and J by 6 bases, with 20 bases left in between. There are 15 residues in the CDR3. CDR3 nucleotides: TGTGCCAGTAGCCTTGGGAGGGATGGAAGGGATGGCTACACCTTC. Protein product: CASSLGRDGRDGYTF.

The genes are TRBV7-2 and TRBJ2-5; D remains unclear. The germline V gene has CDR1 SGHTA and CDR2 FQGNSA. The CDR3 length is 14 residues. V dropped 0 bases and J dropped 1 base, with 6 bases sitting between them. The CDR3 is CASSLAGPQETQYF. CDR3 bases: TGTGCCAGCAGCTTAGCGGGCCCCCAAGAGACCCAGTACTTC.

The chain employs TRBV18 and TRBJ1-4; no clear D gene. CDR1 is KGHSH and CDR2 is LQKENI in the germline V gene. Deletions cut 1 base from V and 7 bases from J, with 13 bases between. The CDR3 loop spans 15 amino acids. CDR3 sequence (DNA): TGTGCCAGCTCACCACGGCAGGCGGGAGGTGAAAAACTGTTTTTT. It translates to CASSPRQAGGEKLFF.

A word on this clone: Other DNA variants within this sample encode the same CDR3. CDR3 nucleotide sequence: TGTGCCAGCAGCTTAACAGATAATCAGCCCCAGCATTTT. Its translation: CASSLTDNQPQHF. The V call is TRBV11-2, the J call TRBJ1-5; D not certain. This CDR3 is 13 amino acids long. CDR1 is SGHAT and CDR2 is FQNNGV in the germline V gene. Trimming stripped 2 bases from V and 4 bases from J, with 6 bases between.

V and J are TRBV28 and TRBJ2-1; D uncertain. CDR3 length equals 15 residues. The ends were cut back, 2 bases at V and 2 bases at J, with 10 bases in the middle. In germline, CDR1 is MDHEN, CDR2 SYDVKM. The chain's CDR3 is CASSLPPPTYNEQFF. The CDR3 DNA follows: TGTGCCAGCAGTTTACCCCCTCCTACCTACAATGAGCAGTTCTTC.

This chain connects TRBV7-6 to TRBJ1-5, with 11 bases aligning to TRBD1. V gave up 2 bases and J gave up 2 bases; unmatched junction bases: 11. This CDR3 comprises 19 residues. Germline values: CDR1 SGHVS, CDR2 FNYEAQ. The CDR3 region has the DNA TGTGCCAGCAGCTTACGGCCCCGGACAGGGGGCACGGGCAATCAGCCCCAGCATTTT. Amino acid sequence: CASSLRPRTGGTGNQPQHF.

The V and J genes are TRBV6-5 and TRBJ1-1; TRBD1 agrees at 8 bases. There are 15 residues in the CDR3. Germline CDR1 and CDR2: MNHEY and SVGAGI. After removal of 1 base from V and 0 bases from J, the junction contained 1 base not matched to a gene. The CDR3 sequence: CASSYLQGVNTEAFF. In DNA form, the CDR3 reads TGTGCCAGCAGTTACTTACAGGGGGTGAACACTGAAGCTTTCTTT.

This clone was counted at least ten times. The chain links TRBV4-3 to TRBJ2-7, with 9 bases that match TRBD1. V shed 4 bases, J shed 3 bases, and the junction held 10 bases outside the gene matches. The CDR3 runs 16 residues. CDR1 is LGHNA, CDR2 YSLEER, per germline. The CDR3 DNA is TGCGCCAGCAGCCCGGAGAGAGTGGGACAGGGCTACGAGCAGTACTTC. As protein: CASSPERVGQGYEQYF.

V is TRBV11-2 and J is TRBJ2-1; 10 bases align to TRBD2. Looked up from germline, CDR1 is SGHAT and CDR2 is FQNNGV. This CDR3 has 19 amino acids. Trimming cost V 1 base and J 1 base; bases outside gene matches: 10. The CDR3 sequence: CASSLGGLAGEGSYNEQFF. CDR3 nucleotides: TGTGCCAGCAGCTTAGGGGGGCTAGCGGGAGAGGGTTCCTACAATGAGCAGTTCTTC. The full variable domain, rest sourced from reference TRBV11-2 and TRBJ2-1, is EAGVAQSPRYKIIEKRQSVAFWCNPISGHATLYWYQQILGQGPKLLIQFQNNGVVDDSQLPKDRFSAERLKGVDSTLKIQPAKLEDSAVYLCASSLGGLAGEGSYNEQFFGPGTRLTVL.

This sequence joins TRBV4-3 and TRBJ2-1; 8 bases agree with TRBD2. V lost 8 bases to trimming and J lost 7 bases; unmatched junction nucleotides: 16. The CDR3 sequence is 16 residues long. CDR1 is LGHNA, CDR2 YSLEER, per germline. The CDR3 coding sequence is TGCGCCAGCGCGGGAACGACTAGCGCCTACGAGAATGAGCAGTTCTTC. It codes for CASAGTTSAYENEQFF.

With regard to this clone: This sequence may be a read error, since a much larger clone differs from it by one base. The chain has TRBV12-3 or TRBV12-4 and TRBJ1-1; TRBD1 matches at 7 bases. The junction had 0 bases not matched to a gene; V was cut back by 4 bases and J by 1 base. CDR3 length: 13 amino acids. The CDR3 is CASSYRGNTEAFF. In nucleotides, the CDR3 is TGTGCCAGCAGTTACAGGGGGAACACTGAAGCTTTCTTT.

This chain connects TRBV6-4 to TRBJ2-2; 14 bases are shared with TRBD2. The junction had 5 bases not matched to a gene; V was cut back by 0 bases and J by 5 bases. Germline V CDR1 and CDR2: MRHNA, SNTAGT. This CDR3 is 18 amino acids long. In DNA form, the CDR3 reads TGTGCCAGCAGTGACTCGCGACTAGCGGGGGGGCGAACCGGGGAGCTGTTTTTT. Translation: CASSDSRLAGGRTGELFF.

This clone came up a few times. V and J are TRBV24-1 and TRBJ2-3; TRBD1 agrees at 8 bases. Germline assignment: CDR1 KGHDR and CDR2 SFDVKD. The trim removed 4 bases at V and 7 bases at J, leaving 15 bases unmatched. The CDR3 is made up of 17 amino acids. DNA for the CDR3: TGTGCCACCAGTGACCACACCTCGGGGACAGGTATCAATACGCAGTATTTT. This encodes CATSDHTSGTGINTQYF.

This chain uses TRBV5-1 with TRBJ1-1; 9 bases fit TRBD1. Germline CDR1 reads SGHRS; CDR2 reads YFSETQ. This CDR3 contains 14 residues. V gave up 4 bases and J gave up 4 bases; unmatched junction bases: 5. CDR3 amino acids: CASSHDRGVTEAFF. CDR3 DNA sequence: TGCGCCAGCAGCCACGACAGGGGGGTCACTGAAGCTTTCTTT.

V usage is TRBV18 and J usage is TRBJ2-7; 8 nucleotides line up with TRBD1. Per the germline V gene, CDR1 is KGHSH and CDR2 is LQKENI. The ends lost 4 bases at V and 3 bases at J; junction bases unmatched: 8. The CDR3 length is 15 residues. The CDR3 here is CASSLGQGVDYEQYF. CDR3 in DNA: TGTGCCAGCTCACTCGGACAGGGTGTTGACTACGAGCAGTACTTC.

In its sample, this clone was seen a few times. The gene calls are TRBV14 and TRBJ2-5; D is unresolved. V lost 2 bases, J lost 3 bases, and 19 bases lay in between. The germline gives CDR1 SGHDN, CDR2 FVKESK. The CDR3 totals 17 residues. The CDR3 sequence is CASSQPTFALLKETQYF. The CDR3 DNA reads TGTGCCAGCAGCCAACCTACCTTCGCCCTCCTCAAAGAGACCCAGTACTTC.

In this sample, this clone turned up a few times. Other nucleotide sequences in the sample specify the same CDR3. CDR3 region: CASSRLAGVRTGELFF. CDR3 nucleotide sequence: TGTGCCAGCAGTCGACTAGCGGGAGTGAGGACCGGGGAGCTGTTTTTT. V gene TRBV7-8 combines with J gene TRBJ2-2; 12 nucleotides align to TRBD2. The trim removed 6 bases at V and 5 bases at J, leaving 7 bases unmatched. The CDR3 is 16 residues long. Germline lookup yields CDR1 SGHVS and CDR2 FQNEAQ.

The J gene is TRBJ2-5, the V gene TRBV2, with TRBD1 matching over 7 bases. The CDR3 contains 13 residues. The germline CDR1 and CDR2 sequences are SNHLY and FYNNEI. V trimming: 11 bases; J trimming: 2 bases; junction bases outside the gene matches: 8. Here the CDR3 DNA reads TGTGCCGGAAGTAGGGACAGACAAGAGACCCAGTACTTC. Its protein product is CAGSRDRQETQYF. Full variable domain (missing parts from reference TRBV2 and TRBJ2-5): EPEVTQTPSHQVTQMGQEVILRCVPISNHLYFYWYRQILGQKVEFLVSFYNNEISEKSEIFDDQFSVERPDGSNFTLKIRSTKLEDSAMYFCAGSRDRQETQYFGPGTRLLVL.

V gene TRBV28 combines with J gene TRBJ1-6; D is ambiguous. Germline-derived CDR1 and CDR2 are MDHEN and SYDVKM. The CDR3 sequence is 16 residues long. Trimming removed 4 bases from V and 0 bases from J, with 10 bases in between. The CDR3 DNA follows: TGTGCCAGCAGTTCCCCCCGGAGCTCCTATAATTCACCCCTCCACTTT. This sequence encodes CASSSPRSSYNSPLHF.

V gene TRBV7-6 combines with J gene TRBJ2-1; 8 bases agree with TRBD2. The CDR3 is 15 amino acids. Germline V CDR1 and CDR2: SGHVS, FNYEAQ. V lost 5 bases, J lost 9 bases, and 12 bases stayed unmatched. The CDR3 here is CASSLLGSAGGEQFF. CDR3 coding DNA: TGTGCCAGCAGCCTGCTTGGCTCGGCGGGGGGTGAGCAGTTCTTC.

The chain recombines TRBV29-1 with TRBJ2-5; TRBD2 agrees at 7 bases. The trim removed 1 base at V and 4 bases at J, leaving 15 bases unmatched. Germline CDR1 and CDR2: SQVTM and ANQGSEA. The CDR3 contains 17 residues. This chain's CDR3 is CSVEGHFGGGERETQYF. The CDR3 nucleotides read TGCAGCGTTGAAGGCCATTTTGGGGGAGGGGAGCGAGAGACCCAGTACTTC.

This chain joins TRBV6-2 or TRBV6-3 and TRBJ2-7, with 12 nucleotides matching TRBD1. This CDR3 spans 16 amino acids. With V trimmed by 0 bases and J by 5 bases, 5 bases remained unmatched. Germline V CDR1 and CDR2: MNHEY, SVGEGT. The CDR3 DNA reads TGTGCCAGCAGTTACTCTCCGGGACAGGGGGCACACGAGCAGTACTTC. This codes for CASSYSPGQGAHEQYF.

V is TRBV28 and J is TRBJ2-7; D might be TRBD2 (5 bases). The CDR3 totals 11 residues. Trimming took 8 bases from V and 9 from J, leaving 14 bases between them. Germline lookup yields CDR1 MDHEN and CDR2 SYDVKM. The CDR3 protein is CASGLIGGQYF. In DNA, the CDR3 is TGTGCCAGCGGACTCATAGGAGGGCAGTACTTC. The complete variable domain, with remaining parts taken from reference TRBV28 and TRBJ2-7, reads DVKVTQSSRYLVKRTGEKVFLECVQDMDHENMFWYRQDPGLGLRLIYFSYDVKMKEKGDIPEGYSVSREKKERFSLILESASTNQTSMYLCASGLIGGQYFGPGTRLTVT.

V usage is TRBV27 and J usage is TRBJ2-3; a weak D match, TRBD2 (6 bases). The CDR3 consists of 15 residues. Germline-derived CDR1 and CDR2 are MNHEY and SMNVEV (reference sequence). Trimming took off 6 bases at V and 4 bases at J, with 17 bases between the two ends. CDR3 residues: CASSPRRGISDTQYF. The CDR3 DNA reads TGTGCCAGCAGCCCTCGGCGGGGAATCTCAGATACGCAGTATTTT.

This chain uses TRBV15 with TRBJ1-2; D is possibly TRBD1 (5 bases). Trimming stripped 3 bases from V and 4 bases from J, with 15 bases between. The CDR3 has 15 amino acids. Germline V gives CDR1 LNHNV, CDR2 YYDKDF (reference sequence). The CDR3 nucleotides are TGTGCCACCAGCAGGGAGGGACGTTCGAGCTATGGCTACACCTTC. Its translation: CATSREGRSSYGYTF.

The CDR3 spells CASSLRGQVNEKLFF. CDR3 bases: TGTGCCAGCAGCTTAAGGGGACAGGTGAATGAAAAACTGTTTTTT. V and J are TRBV7-3 and TRBJ1-4; 8 nucleotides line up with TRBD1. Trimming cost V 1 base and J 5 bases; bases outside gene matches: 3. CDR1 and CDR2 from the germline V gene are SGHTA and FQGTGA. The CDR3 is 15 residues long.